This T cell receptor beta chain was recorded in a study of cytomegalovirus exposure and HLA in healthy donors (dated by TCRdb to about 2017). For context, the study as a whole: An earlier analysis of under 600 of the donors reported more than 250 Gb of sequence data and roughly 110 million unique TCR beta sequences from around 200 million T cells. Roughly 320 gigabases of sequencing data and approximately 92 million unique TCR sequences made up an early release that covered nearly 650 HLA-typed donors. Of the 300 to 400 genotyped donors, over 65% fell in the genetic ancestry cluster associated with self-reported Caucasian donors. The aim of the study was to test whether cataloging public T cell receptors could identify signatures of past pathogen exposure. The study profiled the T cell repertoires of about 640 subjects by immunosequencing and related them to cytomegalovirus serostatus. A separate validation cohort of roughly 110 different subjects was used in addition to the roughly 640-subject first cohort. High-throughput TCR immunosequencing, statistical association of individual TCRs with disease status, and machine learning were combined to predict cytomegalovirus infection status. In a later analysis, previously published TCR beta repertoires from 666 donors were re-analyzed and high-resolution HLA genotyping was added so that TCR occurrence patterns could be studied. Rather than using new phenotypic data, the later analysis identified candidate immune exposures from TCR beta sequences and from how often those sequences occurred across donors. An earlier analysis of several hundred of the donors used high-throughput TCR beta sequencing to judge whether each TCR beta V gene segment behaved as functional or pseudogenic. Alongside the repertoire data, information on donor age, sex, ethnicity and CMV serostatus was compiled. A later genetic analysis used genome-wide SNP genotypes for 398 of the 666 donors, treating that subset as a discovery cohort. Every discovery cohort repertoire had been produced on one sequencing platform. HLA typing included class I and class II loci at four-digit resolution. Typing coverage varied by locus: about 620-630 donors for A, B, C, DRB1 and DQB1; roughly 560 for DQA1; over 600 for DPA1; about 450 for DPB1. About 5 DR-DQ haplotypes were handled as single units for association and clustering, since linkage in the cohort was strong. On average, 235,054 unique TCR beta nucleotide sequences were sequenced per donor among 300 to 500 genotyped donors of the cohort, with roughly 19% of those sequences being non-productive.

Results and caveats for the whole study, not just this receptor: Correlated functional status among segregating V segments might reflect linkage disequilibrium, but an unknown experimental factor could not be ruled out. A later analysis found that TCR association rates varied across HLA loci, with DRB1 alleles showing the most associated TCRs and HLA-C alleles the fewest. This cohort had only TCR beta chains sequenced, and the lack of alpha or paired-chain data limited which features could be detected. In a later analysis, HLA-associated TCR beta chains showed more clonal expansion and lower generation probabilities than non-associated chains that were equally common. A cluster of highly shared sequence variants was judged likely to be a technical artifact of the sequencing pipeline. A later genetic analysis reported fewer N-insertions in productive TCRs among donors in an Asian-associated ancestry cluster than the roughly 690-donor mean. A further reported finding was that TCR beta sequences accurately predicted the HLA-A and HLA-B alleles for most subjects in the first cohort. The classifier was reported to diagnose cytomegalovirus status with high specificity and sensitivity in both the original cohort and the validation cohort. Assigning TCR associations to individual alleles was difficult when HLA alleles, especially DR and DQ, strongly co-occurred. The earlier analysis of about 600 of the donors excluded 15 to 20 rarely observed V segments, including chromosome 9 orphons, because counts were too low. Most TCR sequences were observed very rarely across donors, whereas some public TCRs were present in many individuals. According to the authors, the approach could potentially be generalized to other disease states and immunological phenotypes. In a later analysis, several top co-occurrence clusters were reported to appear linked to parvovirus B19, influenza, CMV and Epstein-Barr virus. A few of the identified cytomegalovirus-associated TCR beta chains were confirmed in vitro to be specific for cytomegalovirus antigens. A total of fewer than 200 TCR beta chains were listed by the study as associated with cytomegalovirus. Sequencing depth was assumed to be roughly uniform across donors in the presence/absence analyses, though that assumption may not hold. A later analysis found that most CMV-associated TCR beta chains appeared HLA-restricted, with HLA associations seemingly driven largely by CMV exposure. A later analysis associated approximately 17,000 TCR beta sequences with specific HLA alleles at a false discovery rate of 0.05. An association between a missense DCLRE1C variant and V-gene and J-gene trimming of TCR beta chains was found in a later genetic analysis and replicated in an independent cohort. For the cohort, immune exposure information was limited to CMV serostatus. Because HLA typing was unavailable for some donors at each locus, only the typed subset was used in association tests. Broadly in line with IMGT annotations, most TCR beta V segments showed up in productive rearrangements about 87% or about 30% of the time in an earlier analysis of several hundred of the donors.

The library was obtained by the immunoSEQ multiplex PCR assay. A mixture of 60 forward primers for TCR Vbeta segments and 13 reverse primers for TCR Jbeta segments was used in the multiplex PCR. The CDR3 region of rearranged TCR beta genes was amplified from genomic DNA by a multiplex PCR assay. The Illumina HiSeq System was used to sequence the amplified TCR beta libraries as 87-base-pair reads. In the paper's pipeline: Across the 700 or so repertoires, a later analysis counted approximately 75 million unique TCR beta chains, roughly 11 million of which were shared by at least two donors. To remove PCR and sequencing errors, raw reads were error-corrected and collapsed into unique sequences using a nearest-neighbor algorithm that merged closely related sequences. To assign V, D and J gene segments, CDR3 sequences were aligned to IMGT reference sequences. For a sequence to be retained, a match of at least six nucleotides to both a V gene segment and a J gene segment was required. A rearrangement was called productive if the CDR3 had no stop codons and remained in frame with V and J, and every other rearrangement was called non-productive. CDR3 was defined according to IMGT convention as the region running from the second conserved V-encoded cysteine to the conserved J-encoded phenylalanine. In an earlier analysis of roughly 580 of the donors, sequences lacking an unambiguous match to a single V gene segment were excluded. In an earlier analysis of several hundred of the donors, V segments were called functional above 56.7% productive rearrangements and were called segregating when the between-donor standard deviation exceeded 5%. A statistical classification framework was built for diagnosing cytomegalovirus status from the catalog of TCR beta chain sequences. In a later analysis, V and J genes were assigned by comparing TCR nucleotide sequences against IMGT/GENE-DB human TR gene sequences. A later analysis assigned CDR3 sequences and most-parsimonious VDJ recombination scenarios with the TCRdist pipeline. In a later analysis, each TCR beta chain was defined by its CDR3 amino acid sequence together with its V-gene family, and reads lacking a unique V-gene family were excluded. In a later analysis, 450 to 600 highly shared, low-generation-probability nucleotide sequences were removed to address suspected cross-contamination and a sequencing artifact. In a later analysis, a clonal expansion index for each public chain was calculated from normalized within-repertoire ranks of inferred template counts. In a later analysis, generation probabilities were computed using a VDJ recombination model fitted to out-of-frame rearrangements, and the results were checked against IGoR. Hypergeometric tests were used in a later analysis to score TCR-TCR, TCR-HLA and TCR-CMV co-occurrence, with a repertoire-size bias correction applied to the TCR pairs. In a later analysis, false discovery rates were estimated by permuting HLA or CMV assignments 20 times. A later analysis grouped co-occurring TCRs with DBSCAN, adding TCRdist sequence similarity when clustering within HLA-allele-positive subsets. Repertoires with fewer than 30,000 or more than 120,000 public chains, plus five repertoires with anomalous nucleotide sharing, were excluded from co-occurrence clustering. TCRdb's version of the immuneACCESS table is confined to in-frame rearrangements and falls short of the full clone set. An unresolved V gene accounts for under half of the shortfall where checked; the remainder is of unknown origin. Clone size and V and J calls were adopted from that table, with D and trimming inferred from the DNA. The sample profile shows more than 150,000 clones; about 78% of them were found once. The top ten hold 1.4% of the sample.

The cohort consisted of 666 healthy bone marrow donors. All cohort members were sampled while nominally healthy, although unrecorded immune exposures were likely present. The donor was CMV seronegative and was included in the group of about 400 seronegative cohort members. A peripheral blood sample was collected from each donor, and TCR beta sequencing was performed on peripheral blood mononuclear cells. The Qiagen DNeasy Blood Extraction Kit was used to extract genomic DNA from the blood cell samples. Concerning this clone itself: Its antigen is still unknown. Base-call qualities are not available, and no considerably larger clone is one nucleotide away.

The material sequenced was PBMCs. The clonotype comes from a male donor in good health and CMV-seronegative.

The CDR3: CASSQTGGSYNSPLHF. The DNA sequence is as follows: TGTGCCAGCTCCCAAACCGGCGGCTCCTATAATTCACCCCTCCACTTT. This sequence uses TRBV18 and TRBJ1-6; too little of a D gene remains to name it. The CDR1 and CDR2 encoded by the germline V gene are KGHSH and LQKENI. From cysteine to phenylalanine, the CDR3 is 16 amino acids long. Only the CDR3 DNA is retained, 48 bases long and in frame from the first base. Trimming costs V 6 bases and J 0 bases, and their ends lie 12 bases apart.